This TCR beta chain was retrieved from a study of shared clonotypes between healthy human individuals. The CDR3 is 14 residues long. Germline loops: CDR1 MDHEN, CDR2 SYDVKM. Trimming removed 5 bases from V and 6 bases from J, with 14 bases in between. Assay: immunoSEQ multiplex PCR; the TCRdb copy retains only in-frame clones and omits some. The sample contains 170,000 or so clones, approximately 61% of which appear only once. The source of this sequence is a man aged 30 to 45 in good health. Sequenced input: memory CD4+ T cells sorted from blood. Subset noted: CD45RA-negative fraction. V usage is TRBV28 and J usage is TRBJ2-1; TRBD2 is a possible D gene (6 bases). The CDR3 reads CASSLPPGSNEQFF. The CDR3 region has the DNA TGTGCCAGCAGTCTACCCCCCGGGAGCAATGAGCAGTTCTTC.